The following is a T cell receptor (beta chain) sequence with its context. Its antigen is unidentified. Using immunoSEQ multiplex PCR, the repertoire was profiled, and TCRdb retains in-frame clones only, with some absent. This table has 120,000 to 150,000 clones, 60% to 85% appearing once. This CDR3 contains 13 residues. Losses at the gene ends were 5 bases for V and 8 bases for J; bases not matched to a gene: 9. The germline V gene has CDR1 SGDLS and CDR2 YYNGEE. The data originate from a study of cytotoxic CD8 clonotypes in ibrutinib-treated CLL. Study-level background: Of a cohort that held around 10 relapsed/refractory and under 16 treatment-naive patients, around 17 were IGHV unmutated. Whole-study findings and limits: Researchers report that baseline clonality outpaced age-matched healthy donors and tracked circulating CD8+ T-cell counts.

Specimen: PBMCs, collected after 12 months of ibrutinib treatment. V and J are TRBV9 and TRBJ1-1, with 7 bases identical to TRBD1. This TCR was recovered from a human donor with chronic lymphocytic leukemia. The CDR3 nucleotides are TGTGCCAGCAGGAGGGGGACAGACCTCGAAGCTTTCTTT. This translates into CASRRGTDLEAFF. Full variable domain (missing parts from reference TRBV9 and TRBJ1-1): DSGVTQTPKHLITATGQRVTLRCSPRSGDLSVYWYQQSLDQGLQFLIQYYNGEERAKGNILERFSAQQFPDLHSELNLSSLELGDSALYFCASRRGTDLEAFFGQGTRLTVV.